This T cell receptor beta chain was captured by sequencing in a study of T cells in Graves' hyperthyroidism and ophthalmopathy. Researchers amplified the TCR beta CDR3 regions from RNA transcripts. Primed by the HTBI set, a first-round RT-PCR was run on the TCR CDR3. Via MiXCR, TCRdb re-called the multiplex PCR reads, giving one row per CDR3 protein. The sample lists roughly 750,000 distinct CDR3 sequences, approximately 16% occurring once. The study defined stable Graves' hyperthyroidism as no ophthalmopathy progression within 18 months. In regard to this clonotype: Its cognate antigen is unknown.

V was clipped by 5 bases and J by 2 bases, with 13 bases between them. Germline V gives CDR1 MDHEN, CDR2 SYDVKM. This CDR3 is built from 15 residues. Points from the study as a whole: Most thyroid clonotypes that were expanded above 0.001 also turned up in blood.

The chain recombines TRBV28 with TRBJ1-5; D perhaps matches TRBD1 (6 bases). The clonotype comes from a man between 18 and 35 years old with Graves' hyperthyroidism. The sequenced sample was blood. The CDR3 DNA is TGTGCCAGCAGTCCCAGGGGCCAGGGCAATCAGCCCCAGCATTTT. It is translated as CASSPRGQGNQPQHF.